Reported below is one TCR beta chain. Its antigen remains unknown. The source of the sample is a study of blood T cells in healthy people across ages. Study-level points and caveats: The lack of PBMC sorting stopped any conclusive naive versus antigen-experienced comparison. Calculation of diversity from one million T cells yielded estimates considered to be underestimates.

Isolation of PBMCs gave at least 6.5 million cells per sample. In germline, CDR1 is SNHLY, CDR2 FYNNEI. V lost 1 base, J lost 3 bases, and 9 bases stayed unmatched. The CDR3 covers 17 residues. Alongside a J-beta primer mix, a sample-barcoded 5' primer served in a second PCR lasting about 7 to 12 cycles. TCRdb re-derived calls from the 5' RACE reads in MiXCR, one entry per CDR3 protein. The sample has roughly 1,500,000 distinct CDR3 sequences, roughly 32% seen once. The receptor was derived from a woman aged 25 to 39 in good health. The sequenced sample consisted of blood. The V gene is TRBV2, the J gene TRBJ2-1; 7 bases agree with TRBD2. For the CDR3, the DNA is TGTGCCAGCAGTGAAGAGGCGGGAGCCTCCTTCTACAATGAGCAGTTCTTC. As protein: CASSEEAGASFYNEQFF.